The rows below give T cell receptor beta chains drawn from one sample of a study of blood T cell repertoires in COVID-19. TCRdb's copy holds only in-frame clones and misses some; the assay was immunoSEQ multiplex PCR. Altogether around 260,000 clones are present, 75% to 90% being singletons, with the ten largest covering approximately 2%. The source material was peripheral blood. The receptors originated from a man under 40 with active or convalescent COVID-19. Both conserved end residues are part of each CDR3. D genes are given only for firm matches. Part of the rows lack a size; the others show once, few, many or a class for expanded clones.

clone size	V gene	J gene	D gene	CDR3 DNA	CDR3 protein
.	TRBV5-8	TRBJ1-5	TRBD1	TGTGCCAGCAGCCTATCGGGACAGATAAATCAGCCCCAGCATTTT	CASSLSGQINQPQHF
once	TRBV9	TRBJ1-3	.	TGTGCCAGCAGCGCCAGCGGGATCTCTGGAAACACCATATATTTT	CASSASGISGNTIYF
.	TRBV3-1/TRBV3-2	TRBJ1-1	TRBD1	TGTGCCAGCAGTCAGAGACAGGGCGTTTTTATGGTTGAAGCTTTCTTT	CASSQRQGVFMVEAFF
.	TRBV15	TRBJ2-7	.	TGTGCCACCAGCAGACCCTCCCAGGGTCACGAGCAGTACTTC	CATSRPSQGHEQYF
.	TRBV5-1	TRBJ1-2	.	TGCGCCAGCAGCCCATCGGTGGGCAGTTATGGCTACACCTTC	CASSPSVGSYGYTF
.	TRBV6-5	TRBJ1-6	.	TGTGCCAGCCGGGAGGGGACAATTCCCCTCCACTTT	CASREGTIPLHF
.	TRBV5-1	TRBJ2-1	TRBD1	TGCGCCAGCAGCTTAGAGGGACAGGGAATCAATGAGCAGTTCTTC	CASSLEGQGINEQFF
.	TRBV11-3	TRBJ2-5	.	TGTGCCAGCAGCTTAGAAACCGCCGGGCAAGAGACCCAGTACTTC	CASSLETAGQETQYF
.	TRBV7-6	TRBJ2-2	.	TGTGCCAGCAGCTCACAGGTGACCACCGGGGAGCTGTTTTTT	CASSSQVTTGELFF
.	TRBV19	TRBJ1-1	TRBD1	TGTGCCAGTAGCACGGGGGACAGTTACGCTTTCTTT	CASSTGDSYAFF
.	TRBV19	TRBJ1-5	.	TGTGCCAGTAGTCCCCTGCCCCGTAGTAATCAGCCCCAGCATTTT	CASSPLPRSNQPQHF
.	TRBV9	TRBJ1-6	.	TGTGCCAGCAGCGGCTACAGGGCCGGTGCTTCACCCCTCCACTTT	CASSGYRAGASPLHF
.	TRBV7-8	TRBJ1-5	.	TGTGCCAGCAGTCCCGCGAGTCAGCCCCAGCATTTT	CASSPASQPQHF
.	TRBV2	TRBJ2-1	.	TGTGCCAGCAGTCCCCTCGGGGGAAGCTCCTACAATGAGCAGTTCTTC	CASSPLGGSSYNEQFF
.	TRBV29-1	TRBJ2-2	TRBD1	TGCAGCGTTGAAACTGTGGTGACAGGGGCTTCCGGGGAGCTGTTTTTT	CSVETVVTGASGELFF
.	TRBV7-6	TRBJ2-5	.	TGTGCCAGCAGCTTAGGACTCCCACTAGGAGGCCAAGAGACCCAGTACTTC	CASSLGLPLGGQETQYF
.	TRBV23-1	TRBJ2-7	.	TGCGCCAGCAGTCCCTCTATTAGGGTCGGCGGGGCGAGCCTCTCCTACGAGCAGTACTTC	CASSPSIRVGGASLSYEQYF
.	TRBV3-1/TRBV3-2	TRBJ2-5	.	TGTGCCAGCAGCCAAGATAATTTCGGGGGAGAGACCCAGTACTTC	CASSQDNFGGETQYF
.	TRBV6-5	TRBJ2-7	TRBD2	TGTGCCAGTAGCGGGACACCCTACGAGCAGTACTTC	CASSGTPYEQYF
few	TRBV10-3	TRBJ1-5	TRBD1	TGTGCCATCTCCGGGACAGGCGCGGCGGGTGGTCAGCCCCAGCATTTT	CAISGTGAAGGQPQHF
.	TRBV27	TRBJ1-4	.	TGTGCCAGCAAGACTCGAGCAGCAACTAATGAAAAACTGTTTTTT	CASKTRAATNEKLFF
.	TRBV19	TRBJ2-7	.	TGTGCCAGTAGTATGGTTGGGGGCGGCGAGCAGTACTTC	CASSMVGGGEQYF
.	TRBV6-4	TRBJ2-1	TRBD2	TGTGCCAGCAGTGTATTGGCGGGGGTCTATGAGCAGTTCTTC	CASSVLAGVYEQFF
.	TRBV5-4	TRBJ1-1	.	TGTGCCAGCAGCTTCCAGCCAGGTGGTATGAACACTGAAGCTTTCTTT	CASSFQPGGMNTEAFF
.	TRBV27	TRBJ2-1	TRBD1	TGTGCCAGCAGTTGGACAGGGTACAATGAGCAGTTCTTC	CASSWTGYNEQFF
.	TRBV7-2	TRBJ1-4	.	TGTGCCAGCAACCAGCGAGGTGGCACTAATGAAAAACTGTTTTTT	CASNQRGGTNEKLFF
.	TRBV10-3	TRBJ1-2	.	TGTGCCATCAGGGGAGCGCAGGGAGGGAATGGCTACACCTTC	CAIRGAQGGNGYTF
.	TRBV7-9	TRBJ2-7	.	TGTGCCAGCAGCTCGGAGGACTCCTACGAGCAGTACTTC	CASSSEDSYEQYF
.	TRBV29-1	TRBJ2-1	.	TGCAGCGTTGAAAGGGGGAAAAAGGGAGAGCAGTTCTTC	CSVERGKKGEQFF
.	TRBV9	TRBJ2-3	.	TGTGCCAGCTCGACAGACCTCACAGATACGCAGTATTTT	CASSTDLTDTQYF
.	TRBV6-1	TRBJ1-6	.	TGTGCCAGCAGTGAAGACAGGTTCAAAACACCCCTCCACTTT	CASSEDRFKTPLHF
.	TRBV7-2	TRBJ2-7	.	TGTGCCAGCGGTTTCCAGGCCTTATACGAGCAGTACTTC	CASGFQALYEQYF
.	TRBV10-1	TRBJ1-1	.	TGCGCCAGCAGCCCGGGGTACACTGAAGCTTTCTTT	CASSPGYTEAFF
.	TRBV3-1/TRBV3-2	TRBJ1-2	.	TGTGCCAGCAGCCAGCCCCAGGGGGGCTACACCTTC	CASSQPQGGYTF
.	TRBV4-3	TRBJ1-3	.	TGCGCCAGCAGCCAAATTCAGGGGACCTCTGGAAACACCATATATTTT	CASSQIQGTSGNTIYF
.	TRBV3-1/TRBV3-2	TRBJ1-1	.	TGTGCCAGCAGAGGGGACTCGTACACTGAAGCTTTCTTT	CASRGDSYTEAFF
.	TRBV27	TRBJ2-3	.	TGTGCCAGTGGGGATCGGGGTAGCCCAGATACGCAGTATTTT	CASGDRGSPDTQYF
few	TRBV5-1	TRBJ1-3	.	TGCGCCAGCAGCTTGGGTGTTCGGGGAAACACCATATATTTT	CASSLGVRGNTIYF
.	TRBV6-5	TRBJ2-2	.	TGTGCCAGCAGTTACGGCCTCGGGATCACCGGGGAGCTGTTTTTT	CASSYGLGITGELFF
.	TRBV9	TRBJ2-2	TRBD1	TGTGCCACCGGACAGGGACCCGGGGAGCTGTTTTTT	CATGQGPGELFF
.	TRBV2	TRBJ1-2	TRBD1	TGTGCCAGCAGGAGGGACAGTGGGTTGTCCTATGGCTACACCTTC	CASRRDSGLSYGYTF
.	TRBV6-2/TRBV6-3	TRBJ2-7	.	TGTGCCAGCAGTTACGAGTCCTACGAGCAGTACTTC	CASSYESYEQYF
.	TRBV5-1	TRBJ1-2	.	TGCGCCAGCAGCCGTGCGGGGGGCGTATCGTATGGCTACACCTTC	CASSRAGGVSYGYTF
once	TRBV7-9	TRBJ2-7	.	TGTGCCAGCAGCTTAGACAGGGACACGGCCTACGAGCAGTACTTC	CASSLDRDTAYEQYF
once	TRBV7-2	TRBJ1-2	TRBD1	TGTGCCAGCAGGTCCCGTACGGGACAGAACTATGGCTACACCTTC	CASRSRTGQNYGYTF
once	TRBV19	TRBJ2-2	TRBD2	TGTGCCAGTGGTAGCGGGTTGACCGGGGAGCTGTTTTTT	CASGSGLTGELFF